The T cell receptor (beta chain) under discussion was sequenced for a study of blood T cell repertoires in COVID-19. The age range of participants was about 18 to 95 years, with residence in 20 to 25 US areas. Each recovered donor of Cohort 3 presented with two negative PCRs, clearance, or symptom resolution. The data were produced by immunoSEQ multiplex PCR, yet TCRdb's version contains in-frame clones alone and is incomplete. The sample includes around 300,000 clones, 88% of them seen just once. Germline V CDR1 and CDR2: MDHEN, SYDVKM. The V gene lost 3 bases and the J gene lost 8 bases, with 16 bases spanning the gap. The length of the CDR3 is 14 residues.

Material: PBMCs or T cells enriched from blood (not recorded which). The source is a man aged 30 to 45 who had recovered from COVID-19. The genes are TRBV28 and TRBJ1-2; tentative D call: TRBD1 (5 bases). CDR3 residues: CASSFRGGGDGYTF. CDR3 coding DNA: TGTGCCAGCAGTTTTAGGGGCGGAGGGGACGGCTACACCTTC.